One sample yielded the 31 T cell receptor beta chains listed below, sequenced in a study of T cells in Graves' hyperthyroidism and ophthalmopathy. TCR beta CDR3 sequences were amplified from RNA transcripts. HTBI primers drove first-round RT-PCR of the TCR CDR3. TCRdb fed the multiplex PCR reads into MiXCR, producing one record per CDR3 protein. Seen here are about 620,000 distinct CDR3 sequences, around 15% observed once, and the top ten hold over 3.5%. Source material: blood. The receptor source for this set is a woman in her twenties or thirties with Graves' hyperthyroidism.

This clonotype was picked up many times. The CDR3 loop is CASPRDVTSPSTDTQYF. The CDR3 DNA reads TGTGCCAGCCCTCGAGACGTGACTAGCCCTTCCACAGATACGCAGTATTTT. The rearrangement joins TRBV28 to TRBJ2-3, with 7 positions matching TRBD2. The CDR3 length is 17 residues. The ends lost 8 bases at V and 2 bases at J; junction bases unmatched: 16. Per the germline V gene, CDR1 is MDHEN and CDR2 is SYDVKM.

This clonotype has just a few counts. CDR3: CASSPLSSGQGKAEAFF. The CDR3 bases are TGTGCCAGCAGTCCCCTTTCCAGTGGACAGGGGAAGGCGGAAGCTTTCTTT. This sequence joins TRBV28 and TRBJ1-1; the match to TRBD1 covers 9 bases. With V trimmed by 5 bases and J by 8 bases, 18 bases remained unmatched. Germline V gene sequence: CDR1 MDHEN, CDR2 SYDVKM. This CDR3 region has 17 residues.

The chain couples TRBV10-3 to TRBJ2-2; D gene ambiguous. The CDR3 covers 12 residues. The germline V and J ends were trimmed by 7 bases and 0 bases, with 3 bases remaining between them. CDR1 is ENHRY, CDR2 SYGVKD, per germline. CDR3 in amino acids: CAIKTNTGELFF. The CDR3 coding sequence is TGTGCCATCAAGACGAACACCGGGGAGCTGTTTTTT.

This clonotype was recorded at least ten times. The rearrangement links TRBV7-2 to TRBJ2-5; the D is unclear. CDR1 is SGHTA, CDR2 FQGNSA, per germline. The CDR3 is 13 amino acids. The germline V and J ends were trimmed by 2 bases and 2 bases, with 6 bases remaining between them. The CDR3 loop reads CASSLRDQETQYF. Here the CDR3 DNA reads TGTGCCAGCAGCTTACGAGATCAAGAGACCCAGTACTTC.

The sample holds many counts of this clonotype. The V and J genes are TRBV28 and TRBJ2-3, with D tentatively TRBD1 or TRBD2 (5 bases each). The V end lost 7 bases, the J end lost 3 bases, and 17 bases lay between the germline ends. Per germline, CDR1 MDHEN and CDR2 SYDVKM. The CDR3 is 15 amino acids. CDR3 region: CASTSRAGWTDTQYF. DNA of the CDR3: TGTGCCAGCACTAGCCGGGCAGGGTGGACAGATACGCAGTATTTT.

The chain is built from TRBV6-2 or TRBV6-3 and TRBJ2-1, with TRBD2 matching 7 bases. The CDR3 contains 13 residues. Germline values: CDR1 MNHEY, CDR2 SVGEGT. Germline trimming cut 6 bases from V and 9 bases from J; bases unmatched to any gene: 8. CDR3 sequence: CASSPWTRGEQFF. CDR3 nucleotide sequence: TGTGCCAGCAGCCCATGGACTAGGGGTGAGCAGTTCTTC.

Many counts were recorded for this clonotype. The V call is TRBV10-3, the J call TRBJ2-1; possible D gene TRBD1, 5 bases. The CDR3 runs 18 residues. With 2 bases removed from V and 3 bases from J, the gap between germline ends came to 20 bases. Germline CDR1 is ENHRY and CDR2 is SYGVKD. The CDR3, as DNA: TGTGCCATCAGTGAGGACAGCGCCCAACGAATCGACTACAATGAGCAGTTCTTC. It specifies CAISEDSAQRIDYNEQFF.

Concerning this clonotype itself: A read error is possible here, since a much larger clone lies one base away. The V gene is TRBV20-1, the J gene TRBJ1-6, with D possibly TRBD1 on 5 matching bases. The germline V gene encodes CDR1 DFQATT and CDR2 SNEGSKA (reference sequence). Trimming cost V 3 bases and J 6 bases, with 9 bases left between them. This CDR3 is 13 amino acids long. The CDR3 protein is CSARWDCNSPLHF. CDR3 bases: TGCAGTGCTAGGTGGGACTGTAATTCACCCCTCCACTTT.

This clonotype occurred a few times. This sequence joins TRBV9 and TRBJ2-3; TRBD2 aligns across 9 bases. The CDR3 is 14 residues long. V was pared by 2 bases and J by 5 bases, with 3 bases of the junction left unmatched. Germline V gene sequence: CDR1 SGDLS, CDR2 YYNGEE. Here the CDR3 DNA reads TGTGCCAGCAGCGTTTCTAGCGGGAAAGATACGCAGTATTTT. Encoded protein: CASSVSSGKDTQYF.

V usage is TRBV7-3 and J usage is TRBJ2-5; possible D gene TRBD2, 6 bases. The CDR3 totals 16 residues. The V gene lost 8 bases and the J gene lost 1 base, with 20 bases spanning the gap. CDR1 is SGHTA, CDR2 FQGTGA, per germline. The CDR3 loop is CASGLGRVETQETQYF. CDR3 nucleotides: TGTGCCAGCGGCCTCGGGAGAGTGGAGACCCAAGAGACCCAGTACTTC.

A word on this clonotype: The junction differs from germline at one of its ends, possibly a read error. V and J are TRBV5-5 and TRBJ1-5; 7 bases agree with TRBD1. Germline CDR1 SGHKS, CDR2 YYEKEE (reference sequence). This CDR3 contains 15 residues. The CDR3 nucleotides read TGTGCCAGCAGATTGGGCAGGGGGGGGTATCAGCCCCAGCATTTT. The encoded protein is CASRLGRGGYQPQHF.

The genes are TRBV9 and TRBJ2-1; TRBD1 agrees at 9 bases. The CDR3 extends over 14 amino acids. After removal of 0 bases from V and 8 bases from J, the junction contained 3 bases not matched to a gene. The germline V gene encodes CDR1 SGDLS and CDR2 YYNGEE. The CDR3 DNA reads TGTGCCAGCAGCGTAGAGGGACAGGGAGATGAGCAGTTCTTC. It specifies CASSVEGQGDEQFF.

In its sample, this clonotype was seen a few times. V and J are TRBV29-1 and TRBJ1-2, with TRBD1 matching over 10 bases. CDR3 length: 15 amino acids. Germline lookup yields CDR1 SQVTM and CDR2 ANQGSEA. J lost 4 bases, V lost 6 bases, and 11 bases had no gene match. As DNA, the CDR3 is TGCAGCGTCCCGGGACAGGGGTTAAAAGGCTATGGCTACACCTTC. As protein: CSVPGQGLKGYGYTF.

The rearrangement links TRBV19 to TRBJ2-7, with 7 bases matching TRBD1. The CDR3 has 15 residues. V dropped 5 bases and J dropped 6; count of bases not matched to a gene: 13. Germline values: CDR1 LNHDA, CDR2 SQIVND (reference sequence). Here the CDR3 DNA reads TGTGCCAGTAGTCCCCAGGGGTCGGCAGGGGGCGAGCAGTACTTC. This translates into CASSPQGSAGGEQYF. Combining the CDR3 with reference TRBV19 and TRBJ2-7 gives the whole variable domain DGGITQSPKYLFRKEGQNVTLSCEQNLNHDAMYWYRQDPGQGLRLIYYSQIVNDFQKGDIAEGYSVSREKKESFPLTVTSAQKNPTAFYLCASSPQGSAGGEQYFGPGTRLTVT.

This clonotype was recorded many times. The chain joins TRBV2 to TRBJ1-1; D not resolved. This CDR3 has 14 residues. Deletions cut 7 bases from V and 3 bases from J, with 15 bases between. Per the germline V gene, CDR1 is SNHLY and CDR2 is FYNNEI. The DNA for the CDR3 is TGTGCCAGCAAGGTTGGTGAGTCCGACACTGAAGCTTTCTTT. It is translated as CASKVGESDTEAFF.

The V call is TRBV7-2, the J call TRBJ2-3; D is undetermined. V gave up 3 bases and J gave up 10 bases, with 14 bases separating them. The germline V gene has CDR1 SGHTA and CDR2 FQGNSA. The CDR3 is 13 residues long. The DNA of the CDR3 is TGTGCCAGCAGCTTGGCTGGGTTTGATGCGCAGTATTTT. Protein: CASSLAGFDAQYF.

The rearrangement links TRBV19 to TRBJ2-3; D remains ambiguous. V lost 5 bases, J lost 2 bases, and 8 bases lay in between. This CDR3 contains 13 residues. Germline V gene data show CDR1 as LNHDA and CDR2 as SQIVND (reference sequence). The CDR3 coding sequence is TGTGCCAGTAGTTCCCAAAACACAGATACGCAGTATTTT. Its translation: CASSSQNTDTQYF.

This clonotype was detected many times. This chain uses TRBV2 with TRBJ1-2, with TRBD1 matching over 7 bases. V dropped 7 bases and J dropped 4; count of bases not matched to a gene: 6. The CDR3 length is 13 residues. Per the germline V gene, CDR1 is SNHLY and CDR2 is FYNNEI. This CDR3 is CASKGTDLYGYTF. Here the CDR3 DNA reads TGTGCCAGCAAAGGGACAGACCTCTATGGCTACACCTTC.

J is TRBJ2-5 and V is TRBV20-1; D might be TRBD2 (7 bases). Deletions cut 5 bases from V and 4 bases from J, with 17 bases between. The CDR3 contains 14 residues. CDR1 and CDR2 (germline): DFQATT, SNEGSKA (reference sequence). The CDR3: CSAALWGGPETQYF. CDR3 DNA sequence: TGCAGTGCTGCCCTTTGGGGGGGGCCAGAGACCCAGTACTTC.

The chain couples TRBV5-1 to TRBJ2-2; D remains unclear. Trimming took 0 bases from V and 3 from J, leaving 6 bases between them. The CDR3 extends over 14 amino acids. The germline V gene encodes CDR1 SGHRS and CDR2 YFSETQ. CDR3: CASSLDGDTGELFF. The CDR3 DNA reads TGCGCCAGCAGCTTGGATGGGGACACCGGGGAGCTGTTTTTT. Based on the CDR3 plus reference TRBV5-1 and TRBJ2-2, the full variable domain is KAGVTQTPRYLIKTRGQQVTLSCSPISGHRSVSWYQQTPGQGLQFLFEYFSETQRNKGNFPGRFSGRQFSNSRSEMNVSTLELGDSALYLCASSLDGDTGELFFGEGSRLTVL.

This clonotype was observed a few times. This clone may be a read error of a much larger clone one base away. This chain connects TRBV12-3 or TRBV12-4 to TRBJ2-3; D is perhaps TRBD1 (6 bases). The CDR3 is made up of 15 amino acids. The CDR3 protein is CASSLLAGDTDAQYF. DNA of the CDR3: TGTGCCAGCAGTTTATTGGCAGGGGACACAGATGCGCAGTATTTT.

In its sample, this clonotype was seen a few times. The chain recombines TRBV29-1 with TRBJ1-1; TRBD1 agrees at 8 bases. V lost 6 bases and J lost 6; bases outside the gene matches: 9. The length of the CDR3 is 13 residues. Germline CDR1 and CDR2: SQVTM and ANQGSEA. Here the CDR3 reads CSVPTTGGAEAFF. DNA for the CDR3: TGCAGCGTCCCTACCACAGGGGGGGCTGAAGCTTTCTTT.

In its sample, this clonotype was seen a few times. The chain has TRBV5-8 and TRBJ1-2; the match to TRBD1 covers 12 bases. CDR3 length: 15 residues. The junction had 9 bases not matched to a gene; V was cut back by 4 bases and J by 8 bases. Per the germline V gene, CDR1 is SGHTS and CDR2 is YDEGEE. The chain's CDR3 is CASSALGTGGFGYTF. DNA of the CDR3: TGTGCCAGCAGCGCACTGGGGACAGGGGGCTTCGGCTACACCTTC.

This clonotype was found a few times. The V gene is TRBV15, the J gene TRBJ2-3, with D tentatively TRBD2 (5 bases). The V gene lost 3 bases and the J gene lost 0 bases, with 10 bases spanning the gap. The CDR3 runs to 15 residues. From germline, CDR1 is LNHNV and CDR2 YYDKDF (reference sequence). In nucleotides, the CDR3 is TGTGCCACCAGCAGCCTGAGGGCGAGCACAGATACGCAGTATTTT. This codes for CATSSLRASTDTQYF.

The chain carries TRBV27 and TRBJ2-3; 14 bases line up with TRBD2. Germline V lookup: CDR1 MNHEY, CDR2 SMNVEV (reference sequence). This CDR3 contains 17 residues. Trimming cost V 6 bases and J 1 base; bases outside gene matches: 6. CDR3 nucleotides: TGTGCCAGCAGAAGTCTGGGACTAGCGGGAGGCACAGATACGCAGTATTTT. The encoded protein is CASRSLGLAGGTDTQYF.

On this clonotype: One junction end does not reproduce the germline sequence, and a read error may be involved. The chain carries TRBV19 and TRBJ1-5; 8 nucleotides align to TRBD1. Germline assignment: CDR1 LNHDA and CDR2 SQIVND (reference sequence). This CDR3 comprises 19 residues. The CDR3: CASRIDLSGQGTDNQPQHF. CDR3 nucleotides: TGTGCCAGTAGGATAGATCTTTCCGGACAGGGTACCGACAATCAGCCCCAGCATTTT.

Many counts were recorded for this clonotype. The chain uses TRBV28 and TRBJ2-7; weak D call: TRBD1 (5 bases). V lost 6 bases to trimming and J lost 5 bases, with 8 bases between them. The CDR3 sequence is 11 residues long. Germline CDR1 reads MDHEN; CDR2 reads SYDVKM. CDR3 in DNA: TGTGCCAGCAGGACAGTGAACGAGCAGTACTTC. Residues: CASRTVNEQYF. Full variable domain (remainder filled in from reference TRBV28 and TRBJ2-7): DVKVTQSSRYLVKRTGEKVFLECVQDMDHENMFWYRQDPGLGLRLIYFSYDVKMKEKGDIPEGYSVSREKKERFSLILESASTNQTSMYLCASRTVNEQYFGPGTRLTVT.

This clonotype has ten or more counts. V is TRBV28 and J is TRBJ2-1, with 9 bases lining up with TRBD2. CDR3 size: 15 residues. Germline V gene sequence: CDR1 MDHEN, CDR2 SYDVKM. V shed 1 base and J 3 bases; nucleotides not matched to a gene: 1. The CDR3: CASSLLAGDYNEQFF. CDR3 coding DNA: TGTGCCAGCAGTTTATTAGCGGGGGACTACAATGAGCAGTTCTTC.

The gene calls are TRBV7-2 and TRBJ1-2, with D perhaps matching TRBD1 (6 bases). CDR3 length equals 14 residues. Germline V gives CDR1 SGHTA, CDR2 FQGNSA. V was shortened by 5 bases and J by 7 bases, with 17 bases between the two germline ends. The CDR3 spells CASSGAVWGLGYTF. The CDR3, as DNA: TGTGCCAGCAGCGGAGCGGTATGGGGGCTTGGCTACACCTTC.

This chain joins TRBV4-2 and TRBJ2-1, with 8 positions matching TRBD2. Germline CDR1 reads LGHNA; CDR2 reads YNFKEQ. The CDR3 is 17 amino acids. Trimming took 0 bases from V and 0 from J; bases not matched to a gene: 4. CDR3: CASSQDPSGSSYNEQFF. For the CDR3, the DNA is TGTGCCAGCAGCCAAGATCCCAGCGGGAGCTCCTACAATGAGCAGTTCTTC.

This clonotype was seen many times. V and J are TRBV12-3 or TRBV12-4 and TRBJ2-4, with no clear D. The CDR3 runs 14 residues. V lost 3 bases, J lost 8 bases, and 14 bases lay in between. The chain's CDR3 is CASSFNDVGDIQYF. CDR3 nucleotide sequence: TGTGCCAGCAGTTTTAACGACGTCGGAGACATTCAGTACTTC.